The rows below give T cell receptor beta chains drawn from one sample of a study of shared clonotypes between healthy human individuals. The assay was immunoSEQ multiplex PCR, and TCRdb's table has in-frame clones only and misses some. The data hold 2 million to 2.5 million clones, with approximately 95% observed a single time. The sequenced sample was naive CD4+ T cells from PBMCs. The receptors were sampled from a man aged 18 to 29 in good health. Some clones in this sample may be carry-over from other donors' samples. CDR3s include the opening cysteine and the closing phenylalanine or tryptophan. Fields, in order: V gene, D gene, clone size, J gene, CDR3 protein, CDR3 DNA. The D gene is left open where the match is weak. The size of a clone is reported for some rows only, either as once, few or many, or as a class for expanded clones.

>TRBV4-1|.|.|TRBJ2-1
CASSQDTPPGWAYNEQFF
TGCGCCAGCAGCCAAGATACCCCGCCAGGGTGGGCCTACAATGAGCAGTTCTTC
>TRBV5-1|.|.|TRBJ2-5
CASSFGAGRETQYF
TGCGCCAGCAGCTTTGGGGCGGGTCGAGAGACCCAGTACTTC
>TRBV4-1|TRBD2|.|TRBJ2-7
CASSQLAGDFSYEQYF
TGCGCCAGCAGCCAACTAGCGGGAGATTTCTCCTACGAGCAGTACTTC
>TRBV6-5|TRBD2|.|TRBJ2-1
CASSRGDEQFF
TGTGCCAGCAGTCGGGGGGATGAGCAGTTCTTC
>TRBV28|.|.|TRBJ1-2
CASSSAGAGVPIRGYTF
TGTGCCAGCAGTTCCGCGGGGGCAGGGGTACCTATTAGGGGCTACACCTTC
>TRBV6-4|.|few|TRBJ2-2
CASRLTNTGELFF
TGTGCCAGCAGACTAACGAACACCGGGGAGCTGTTTTTT
>TRBV15|.|.|TRBJ2-3
CATSRESWRTEASTDTQYF
TGTGCCACCAGCAGGGAATCTTGGCGTACCGAGGCTAGCACAGATACGCAGTATTTT
>TRBV15|.|.|TRBJ2-7
CATSRDFGRFYF
TGTGCCACCAGCAGAGATTTCGGACGCTTTTACTTC
>TRBV5-6|.|.|TRBJ1-5
CASSLAYGNQPQHF
TGTGCCAGCAGCTTGGCCTATGGGAATCAGCCCCAGCATTTT
>TRBV7-2|.|once|TRBJ1-2
CASSFQGNSRYGYTF
TGTGCCAGCAGCTTCCAAGGGAATTCGAGATATGGCTACACCTTC
>TRBV7-5|.|.|TRBJ2-5
CARSSPGQPHKTQYF
TGTGCCAGAAGCTCACCCGGCCAGCCCCATAAGACCCAGTACTTC
>TRBV28|TRBD1|.|TRBJ1-2
CASSAGRDRPGYTF
TGTGCCAGCAGTGCTGGTCGGGACAGACCTGGCTACACCTTC
>TRBV29-1|.|.|TRBJ1-1
CSVVEVLSSTEAFF
TGCAGCGTTGTAGAGGTCCTCTCTAGCACTGAAGCTTTCTTT
>TRBV11-2|.|.|TRBJ1-1
CASSLFRTAEAFF
TGTGCCAGCAGCTTATTCCGCACCGCTGAAGCTTTCTTT
>TRBV7-9|TRBD1|.|TRBJ2-7
CASSFWTGAYEQYF
TGTGCCAGCAGCTTCTGGACAGGGGCCTACGAGCAGTACTTC
>TRBV19|TRBD2|.|TRBJ2-5
CASGVSRGGRGETQYF
TGTGCCAGTGGGGTTTCGAGGGGCGGGAGAGGCGAGACCCAGTACTTC
>TRBV6-1|.|few|TRBJ1-5
CASSESSGWGQPQHF
TGTGCCAGCAGTGAATCATCGGGGTGGGGTCAGCCCCAGCATTTT
>TRBV4-1|.|.|TRBJ2-3
CASSQDQRALDTQYF
TGCGCCAGCAGCCAAGATCAGAGGGCCTTAGATACGCAGTATTTT
>TRBV5-8|TRBD1|once|TRBJ2-4
CASSLLWDRGKNIQYF
TGTGCCAGCAGCTTGCTTTGGGACAGGGGTAAAAACATTCAGTACTTC
>TRBV19|TRBD2|.|TRBJ2-5
CASRQGSSGRSAETQYF
TGTGCCAGTAGACAGGGGAGTAGCGGGAGGTCGGCTGAGACCCAGTACTTC
>TRBV29-1|TRBD2|once|TRBJ2-5
CSSLAGGETQYF
TGCAGCTCTCTCGCGGGGGGAGAGACCCAGTACTTC
>TRBV14|TRBD1|.|TRBJ1-1
CASSLTQGRTEAFF
TGTGCCAGCAGCCTCACACAGGGGCGCACTGAAGCTTTCTTT
>TRBV28|.|.|TRBJ1-3
CASSWSSSGNTIYF
TGTGCCAGCAGTTGGAGTAGCTCTGGAAACACCATATATTTT
>TRBV7-9|.|.|TRBJ1-1
CASSPTVNTEAFF
TGTGCCAGCAGCCCGACAGTGAACACTGAAGCTTTCTTT
>TRBV7-2|TRBD2|.|TRBJ2-1
CASSTQSGRWQFF
TGTGCCAGCAGCACCCAGAGCGGGAGGTGGCAGTTCTTC
>TRBV5-1|TRBD1|.|TRBJ2-3
CASSQGQGDTQYF
TGCGCCAGCAGCCAGGGACAGGGGGATACGCAGTATTTT
>TRBV25-1|.|.|TRBJ2-7
CASSVAGVIEQYF
TGTGCCAGCAGTGTGGCAGGGGTAATTGAGCAGTACTTC